This is a list of T cell receptor beta chains from one sample in a study of OX40 agonist ivuxolimab in advanced cancers. Measured with immunoSEQ multiplex PCR; TCRdb has only the in-frame clones, and not every one. The table shows tens of thousands of clones, with 76% occurring only once. This specimen was CD4+ or CD8+ T cells sorted from blood, taken in a trial of the OX40 agonist ivuxolimab. The receptors come from an adult with an advanced solid tumor such as melanoma, head and neck, liver or kidney cancer. Each CDR3 is given with its conserved first and last residue. The order of the fields is D gene, clone size, J gene, V gene, CDR3 protein, CDR3 DNA. A D gene is named only where the DNA matches it firmly. For some rows the clone size is stated as once, few or many, or as a class when expanded; others skip it.

. | . | TRBJ2-7 | TRBV5-5 | CASSPGWQGRSYEQYF | TGTGCCAGCAGCCCCGGATGGCAGGGTAGATCCTACGAGCAGTACTTC
. | . | TRBJ1-1 | TRBV11-2 | CASSQLLNTEAFF | TGTGCCAGCAGCCAGCTTTTGAACACTGAAGCTTTCTTT
. | . | TRBJ1-5 | TRBV9 | CASSVDSGGGQPQHF | TGTGCCAGCAGCGTAGACTCGGGAGGGGGTCAGCCCCAGCATTTT
. | . | TRBJ2-3 | TRBV9 | CASSAGGPLTDTQYF | TGTGCCAGCAGCGCCGGGGGCCCACTCACAGATACGCAGTATTTT
. | . | TRBJ2-5 | TRBV5-4 | CASSLMGSKETQYF | TGTGCCAGCAGCTTGATGGGGTCTAAGGAGACCCAGTACTTC
TRBD1 | . | TRBJ1-2 | TRBV5-5 | CASSLGNEGAQGYTF | TGTGCCAGCAGCTTGGGCAACGAGGGGGCCCAGGGCTACACCTTC
. | . | TRBJ1-2 | TRBV28 | CASSQEQDRYTF | TGTGCCAGCAGTCAAGAACAGGATCGCTACACCTTC
TRBD1 | . | TRBJ1-1 | TRBV6-5 | CASRTGDSRNTEAFF | TGTGCCAGCAGGACTGGGGACAGCCGGAACACTGAAGCTTTCTTT
TRBD1 | once | TRBJ2-7 | TRBV10-1 | CASSADRVFYEQYF | TGCGCCAGCAGTGCCGACAGGGTATTCTACGAGCAGTACTTC
TRBD1 | . | TRBJ2-1 | TRBV18 | CASSPPTGGAYNEQFF | TGTGCCAGCTCACCACCGACAGGGGGGGCCTACAATGAGCAGTTCTTC
. | . | TRBJ2-5 | TRBV2 | CASKKGTVQEAQYF | TGTGCCAGCAAAAAAGGGACTGTTCAAGAGGCCCAGTACTTC
TRBD1 | . | TRBJ1-6 | TRBV9 | CASSVTPGTGLLGSNSPLHF | TGTGCCAGCAGCGTGACGCCCGGGACAGGATTACTTGGTTCAAATTCACCCCTCCACTTT
TRBD1 | . | TRBJ1-2 | TRBV9 | CASSVGQGHYGYTF | TGTGCCAGCAGCGTGGGACAGGGGCACTATGGCTACACCTTC
TRBD1 | . | TRBJ2-1 | TRBV7-3 | CASSLGLRQGIDEQFF | TGTGCCAGCAGCTTGGGGCTCAGACAGGGGATCGATGAGCAGTTCTTC
. | . | TRBJ1-6 | TRBV10-3 | CAISNQRSDNSPLHF | TGTGCCATCAGTAACCAGAGGAGTGATAATTCACCCCTCCACTTT
. | few | TRBJ2-7 | TRBV5-1 | CASSIPPSYEQYF | TGCGCCAGCAGCATTCCGCCCTCGTACGAGCAGTACTTC